This entry lists 22 T cell receptor beta chains sequenced from one sample in a study of CD8 T cells in Susac syndrome (dated 2019 in TCRdb). The library was built by means of the immunoSEQ multiplex PCR assay. RNA was extracted using the RNeasy kit, and roughly 0.5 to 1 microgram was reverse transcribed with random hexamers. TCRdb redid the processing of the public reads, applying fastp at Q25 and MiXCR, and retained in-frame beta chains. Rows matching on CDR3 protein sequence are summarized as one entry with the most common DNA and genes. The sample profile shows roughly 130,000 distinct CDR3 sequences; roughly 96% of them were found once. In total, the top ten clones hold 0.12% of the sample. Sequencing was done on a sample of CD4+ T cells from PBMCs. The receptors were sampled from a human donor in good health.

V usage is TRBV6-5 and J usage is TRBJ2-7; D ambiguous. V shed 11 bases and J shed 9 bases, with 8 bases lying between them. Germline assignment: CDR1 MNHEY and CDR2 SVGAGI. The CDR3 spans 8 residues. CDR3 sequence (DNA): TGTGCCGCAGAGGTGCAGTACTTC. Translating it yields CAAEVQYF.

The chain has TRBV5-6 and TRBJ1-2; D is undetermined. V gave up 0 bases and J gave up 1 base, with 7 bases separating them. The germline V gene encodes CDR1 SGHDT and CDR2 YYEEEE. There are 14 residues in the CDR3. This CDR3 reads CASSLEGFNYGYTF. As DNA, the CDR3 is TGTGCCAGCAGCTTGGAGGGTTTTAACTATGGCTACACCTTC.

V and J are TRBV4-2 and TRBJ2-7, with D uncertain. Trimming took off 0 bases at V and 5 bases at J, with 8 bases between the two ends. Per the germline V gene, CDR1 is LGHNA and CDR2 is YNFKEQ. CDR3 length: 13 amino acids. As DNA, the CDR3 is TGTGCCAGCAGCCAAGAACCCGTCCACGAGCAGTACTTC. Protein product: CASSQEPVHEQYF.

The chain has TRBV2 and TRBJ1-1; perhaps TRBD1 as D (5 bases). Germline-derived CDR1 and CDR2 are SNHLY and FYNNEI. There are 12 residues in the CDR3. V was clipped by 3 bases and J by 11 bases, with 13 bases between them. The CDR3 here is CASSETLGDAFF. CDR3 DNA: TGTGCCAGCAGTGAGACGCTCGGGGACGCTTTCTTT. Together with reference TRBV2 and TRBJ1-1, the CDR3 gives the full variable domain: EPEVTQTPSHQVTQMGQEVILRCVPISNHLYFYWYRQILGQKVEFLVSFYNNEISEKSEIFDDQFSVERPDGSNFTLKIRSTKLEDSAMYFCASSETLGDAFFGQGTRLTVV.

The chain uses TRBV3-1 and TRBJ2-2, with D unclear. The length of the CDR3 is 15 residues. V lost 1 base to trimming and J lost 4 bases, with 10 bases between them. CDR1 and CDR2 from the germline V gene are LGHDT and YNNKEL (reference sequence). Here the CDR3 reads CASSQGQAITGELFF. CDR3 in DNA: TGTGCCAGCAGCCAAGGCCAGGCGATCACCGGGGAGCTGTTTTTT.

The rearrangement joins TRBV3-1 to TRBJ1-5; 9 bases align to TRBD1. This CDR3 is 16 amino acids long. CDR1 and CDR2 (germline): LGHDT, YNNKEL (reference sequence). V lost 4 bases and J lost 1; bases outside the gene matches: 5. DNA for the CDR3: TGTGCCAGCAGCCCACAGGGGGCGCCGAGCAATCAGCCCCAGCATTTT. As protein: CASSPQGAPSNQPQHF.

This chain joins TRBV6-2 or TRBV6-3 and TRBJ2-2; no clear D gene. The germline V gene has CDR1 MNHEY and CDR2 SVGEGT. The CDR3 is 12 residues long. The V gene lost 11 bases and the J gene lost 4 bases, with 11 bases spanning the gap. The CDR3 nucleotides are TGTGCCCTGGGCCAATTCACCGGGGAGCTGTTTTTT. It yields the protein CALGQFTGELFF.

The chain couples TRBV6-5 to TRBJ1-1; TRBD1 matches at 9 bases. CDR3 length equals 16 residues. The junction had 3 bases not matched to a gene; V was cut back by 0 bases and J by 1 base. Germline-derived CDR1 and CDR2 are MNHEY and SVGAGI. The CDR3 here is CASSYSQGAGNTEAFF. The CDR3 region has the DNA TGTGCCAGCAGTTACTCACAGGGGGCTGGGAACACTGAAGCTTTCTTT.

The chain combines TRBV29-1 with TRBJ1-1; D might be TRBD1 (5 bases). V was clipped by 6 bases and J by 4 bases, with 15 bases between them. The germline V gene has CDR1 SQVTM and CDR2 ANQGSEA. This CDR3 has 13 residues. The CDR3 nucleotides read TGCAGCGTAGCAGGAGGGAGGGGCACTGAAGCTTTCTTT. It codes for CSVAGGRGTEAFF.

This chain uses TRBV3-1 with TRBJ1-5; tentative D call: TRBD1 (5 bases). V gave up 4 bases and J gave up 2 bases, with 12 bases separating them. The CDR3 is made up of 15 amino acids. Germline V gives CDR1 LGHDT, CDR2 YNNKEL (reference sequence). CDR3 nucleotide sequence: TGTGCCAGCAGCCGCACGGGGGTCGGCAATCAGCCCCAGCATTTT. This encodes CASSRTGVGNQPQHF.

The rearrangement links TRBV7-2 to TRBJ2-1; no clear D. CDR3 length: 11 amino acids. The V end lost 6 bases, the J end lost 9 bases, and 9 bases lay between the germline ends. The germline V gene encodes CDR1 SGHTA and CDR2 FQGNSA. CDR3 in amino acids: CASRSVAEQFF. In DNA, the CDR3 is TGTGCCAGCAGGTCGGTCGCTGAGCAGTTCTTC.

V gene TRBV28 combines with J gene TRBJ2-7, with a weak D call TRBD2 (5 bases). CDR3 length: 14 residues. Germline V gene sequence: CDR1 MDHEN, CDR2 SYDVKM. Trimming left V 5 bases short and J 3 bases short, with 14 bases between. As DNA, the CDR3 is TGTGCCAGCAGTCCCCTCGAGGGAAACTACGAGCAGTACTTC. As protein: CASSPLEGNYEQYF. Together with reference TRBV28 and TRBJ2-7, the CDR3 gives the full variable domain: DVKVTQSSRYLVKRTGEKVFLECVQDMDHENMFWYRQDPGLGLRLIYFSYDVKMKEKGDIPEGYSVSREKKERFSLILESASTNQTSMYLCASSPLEGNYEQYFGPGTRLTVT.

This clonotype has only a few counts. This sequence joins TRBV5-1 and TRBJ2-5, with D uncertain. CDR3 size: 16 residues. V shed 1 base and J shed 0 bases, with 13 bases lying between them. Germline V gene lookup returns CDR1 SGHRS and CDR2 YFSETQ. CDR3 in amino acids: CASSLNPNTYQETQYF. The CDR3 region has the DNA TGCGCCAGCAGCTTGAACCCGAACACGTACCAAGAGACCCAGTACTTC.

This chain connects TRBV19 to TRBJ1-1; a weak D match, TRBD1 (5 bases). The germline V and J ends were trimmed by 3 bases and 1 base, with 18 bases remaining between them. Germline values: CDR1 LNHDA, CDR2 SQIVND (reference sequence). The CDR3 contains 17 residues. The CDR3 sequence is CASSIALGAGGNTEAFF. CDR3 nucleotide sequence: TGTGCCAGTAGTATCGCGCTTGGGGCTGGGGGGAACACTGAAGCTTTCTTT.

This chain connects TRBV5-1 to TRBJ1-1; maybe TRBD1 (6 bases). Trimming pared 0 bases from V and 0 bases from J, leaving 9 bases between. This CDR3 has 15 residues. Germline V gene lookup returns CDR1 SGHRS and CDR2 YFSETQ. DNA of the CDR3: TGCGCCAGCAGCTTGGTTGCAGGGGTGAACACTGAAGCTTTCTTT. Translating it yields CASSLVAGVNTEAFF. Full variable domain (outside the CDR3, taken from reference TRBV5-1 and TRBJ1-1): KAGVTQTPRYLIKTRGQQVTLSCSPISGHRSVSWYQQTPGQGLQFLFEYFSETQRNKGNFPGRFSGRQFSNSRSEMNVSTLELGDSALYLCASSLVAGVNTEAFFGQGTRLTVV.

The CDR3 is CASSPRAPAKNIQYF. The CDR3 DNA sequence: TGTGCCAGCAGCCCGAGGGCCCCGGCCAAAAACATTCAGTACTTC. This sequence joins TRBV28 and TRBJ2-4, with D maybe TRBD2 (5 bases). CDR1 is MDHEN and CDR2 is SYDVKM in the germline V gene. The V and J ends lost 6 bases and 1 base respectively, with 13 bases between them. The CDR3 contains 15 residues.

The J gene is TRBJ2-3, the V gene TRBV29-1; TRBD2 matches 13 bases. The V gene's germline CDR1 is SQVTM and CDR2 ANQGSEA. This CDR3 comprises 14 residues. Trimming at V came to 6 bases and at J to 1 base, leaving 1 base not matched to a gene. The CDR3 DNA reads TGCAGCGTAGGACTAGCGGGAGGCACAGATACGCAGTATTTT. Encoded protein: CSVGLAGGTDTQYF.

In nucleotides, the CDR3 is TGTGCCAGCAGCCAGGGGGCAGCTAATGAAAAACTGTTTTTT. The encoded protein is CASSQGAANEKLFF. V and J are TRBV28 and TRBJ1-4; 8 positions match TRBD1. Germline V gene data show CDR1 as MDHEN and CDR2 as SYDVKM. CDR3 length: 14 residues. With 6 bases clipped from V and 3 bases from J, the junction kept 3 bases outside the gene matches.

The rearrangement uses TRBV2 and TRBJ1-3, with D possibly TRBD1 on 5 matching bases. This CDR3 region has 15 residues. CDR1 is SNHLY, CDR2 FYNNEI, per germline. Trimming left V 3 bases short and J 1 base short, with 10 bases between. CDR3 DNA: TGTGCCAGCAGTGATCGCGCAGGGTCTGGAAACACCATATATTTT. It translates to CASSDRAGSGNTIYF.

The chain employs TRBV14 and TRBJ2-3, with D tentatively TRBD1 or TRBD2 (5 bases each). V was trimmed by 4 bases and J by 3 bases, leaving 11 bases between them. The CDR3 is made up of 14 amino acids. CDR1 SGHDN and CDR2 FVKESK come from the germline V gene. CDR3 loop: CASSRVGATDTQYF. The CDR3 nucleotides are TGTGCCAGCAGCCGAGTCGGGGCGACAGATACGCAGTATTTT.

The chain joins TRBV20-1 to TRBJ1-2; D may be TRBD1 (5 bases). Germline loops: CDR1 DFQATT, CDR2 SNEGSKA (reference sequence). V was clipped by 7 bases and J by 8 bases, with 23 bases between them. There are 14 residues in the CDR3. The CDR3 nucleotides are TGCAGTGTTCTGGTAGGGACTGGAAGGACCGGCTACACCTTC. Translating gives CSVLVGTGRTGYTF.

This sequence joins TRBV10-2 and TRBJ2-7; no reliable D call. This CDR3 region has 12 residues. Per germline, CDR1 WSHSY and CDR2 SAAADI. V was cut by 4 bases and J by 5 bases, with 9 bases left in between. DNA of the CDR3: TGCGCCAGCAGTGCGGTGGGGAACGAGCAGTACTTC. This gives the protein CASSAVGNEQYF.